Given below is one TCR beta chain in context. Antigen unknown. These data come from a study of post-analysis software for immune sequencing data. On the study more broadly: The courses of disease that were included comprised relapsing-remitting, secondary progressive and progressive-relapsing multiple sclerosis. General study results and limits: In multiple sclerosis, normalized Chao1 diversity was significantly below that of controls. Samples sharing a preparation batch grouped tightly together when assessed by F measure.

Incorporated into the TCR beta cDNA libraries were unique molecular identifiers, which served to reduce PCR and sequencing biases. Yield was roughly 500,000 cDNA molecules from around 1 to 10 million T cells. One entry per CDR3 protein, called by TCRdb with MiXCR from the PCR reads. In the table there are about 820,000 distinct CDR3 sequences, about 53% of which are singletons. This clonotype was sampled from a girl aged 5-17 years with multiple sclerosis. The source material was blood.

CDR3 sequence: CASALDYEQYF. The CDR3 DNA follows: TGTGCTAGTGCCCTAGACTACGAGCAGTACTTC. V usage is TRBV12-5 and J usage is TRBJ2-7; D is unclear. V lost 7 bases and J lost 3, with 7 bases in between. Germline assignment: CDR1 LGHNT and CDR2 FRNRAP. This CDR3 is 11 amino acids long.